This note documents a single T cell receptor beta chain sequence. These data belong to a study of blood T cell repertoires in COVID-19. Study details: The origin of the acute and convalescent COVID-19 samples was the United States, Italy and Spain.

CDR1 and CDR2 from the germline V gene are ENHRY and SYGVKD. CDR3 length: 11 residues. V lost 10 bases and J 8 bases, leaving 12 bases between the germline ends. Source study methods: Reference gene primer amplification gave estimated nucleated cell counts. The protocol was immunoSEQ multiplex PCR, while the TCRdb copy is restricted to in-frame clones and leaves out a portion. That table furnishes V, J and clone size, whereas the DNA furnished D and trimming. The table shows 260,000 or so clones, with approximately 87% occurring only once. Sequenced sample: peripheral blood. This clonotype was sampled from a human donor in a cohort sampled during active COVID-19. This chain joins TRBV10-3 and TRBJ2-1, with D perhaps matching TRBD2 (5 bases). CDR3 region: CATLREYEQFF. The CDR3 nucleotides are TGTGCCACCCTACGGGAATATGAGCAGTTCTTC.